This TCR beta chain is from a study of cytomegalovirus exposure and HLA in healthy donors. General study findings and limits: Rarity marked most TCR sequences, yet some public TCRs occurred in many donors.

Repertoires were generated with immunoSEQ multiplex PCR, while TCRdb's copy carries only in-frame clones and drops some. The data contain around 66,000 clones, about 97% of them singletons. CDR1 is SNHLY and CDR2 is FYNNEI in the germline V gene. The ends were cut back, 8 bases at V and 2 bases at J, with 10 bases in the middle. CDR3 length equals 12 residues. There are a few counts of this clone. Its target is not known. The chain has TRBV2 and TRBJ2-7; tentative D call: TRBD2 (5 bases). The receptor comes from a woman aged 18-30 years in good health and CMV-seropositive. Specimen: PBMCs. CDR3 sequence reads: CASQRVAYEQYF. The CDR3 region has the DNA TGTGCCAGCCAGAGGGTCGCCTACGAGCAGTACTTC.